These 7 T cell receptor beta chains share one sample of origin, sequenced in a study of blood T cell repertoires in COVID-19 (dated by TCRdb to 2018 to 2021). The library was prepared using the immunoSEQ multiplex PCR assay. Held by TCRdb, this immuneACCESS table contains in-frame sequences only and omits some clones. Under half of the omission traces to an unresolved V gene where checked; the cause of the rest is unknown. This sample holds 350,000 or so clones; approximately 91% were observed only once. The ten largest clones capture approximately 1% of the sample. Sequenced sample: PBMCs or T cells enriched from blood (not recorded which). These receptors were taken from a woman between 25 and 40 years old who had been exposed to COVID-19.

V usage is TRBV15 and J usage is TRBJ1-2; 10 bases agree with TRBD1. The CDR3 has 14 amino acids. The germline gives CDR1 LNHNV, CDR2 YYDKDF (reference sequence). Losses at the gene ends were 5 bases for V and 5 bases for J; bases not matched to a gene: 5. The CDR3 loop is CATSFGQGGYGYTF. As DNA, the CDR3 is TGTGCCACCAGCTTCGGACAGGGGGGTTATGGCTACACCTTC.

This clone was detected a few times. The chain carries TRBV5-1 and TRBJ1-1; D perhaps matches TRBD1 (6 bases). Trimming removed 0 bases at V and 4 bases at J, with 10 bases between. There are 14 residues in the CDR3. From germline, CDR1 is SGHRS and CDR2 YFSETQ. CDR3 nucleotide sequence: TGCGCCAGCAGCTTGGCCCAGGGGCTCACTGAAGCTTTCTTT. It encodes CASSLAQGLTEAFF.

V usage is TRBV11-3 and J usage is TRBJ2-1, with 14 bases fitting TRBD2. Unmatched junction bases numbered 2, after V lost 4 bases and J lost 0 bases. CDR1 SGHNT and CDR2 YENEEA come from the germline V gene. This CDR3 contains 17 residues. CDR3 sequence: CASSYGTSGSSYNEQFF. The CDR3 bases are TGTGCCAGCAGCTATGGGACTAGCGGGAGCTCCTACAATGAGCAGTTCTTC. The complete variable domain, with remaining parts taken from reference TRBV11-3 and TRBJ2-1, reads EAGVVQSPRYKIIEKKQPVAFWCNPISGHNTLYWYLQNLGQGPELLIRYENEEAVDDSQLPKDRFSAERLKGVDSTLKIQPAELGDSAVYLCASSYGTSGSSYNEQFFGPGTRLTVL.

The CDR3 DNA reads TGTGCCAGCAGCTTAACGGGGACTAGCGGGGACCCGTACGATGAGCAGTTCTTC. Translation: CASSLTGTSGDPYDEQFF. The V and J genes are TRBV7-3 and TRBJ2-1; 13 bases map to TRBD2. This CDR3 is built from 18 residues. Germline-derived CDR1 and CDR2 are SGHTA and FQGTGA. Losses at the gene ends were 0 bases for V and 8 bases for J; bases not matched to a gene: 10.

V gene TRBV7-3 combines with J gene TRBJ2-1; D perhaps matches TRBD1 (6 bases). This CDR3 is built from 15 residues. The V gene's germline CDR1 is SGHTA and CDR2 FQGTGA. Trimming cost V 5 bases and J 2 bases, with 13 bases left between them. The CDR3 bases are TGTGCCAGCAGCGAAGGGGGTCCCCCCTACAATGAGCAGTTCTTC. Its translation: CASSEGGPPYNEQFF.

The genes are TRBV28 and TRBJ1-2; 10 nucleotides line up with TRBD1. Germline V gives CDR1 MDHEN, CDR2 SYDVKM. The J segment lost 5 bases and the V segment lost 6 bases, leaving 6 bases of the junction unmatched. The CDR3 is 14 amino acids. CDR3 region: CASRQTGGLYGYTF. The CDR3 DNA reads TGTGCCAGCAGGCAGACAGGGGGCTTGTATGGCTACACCTTC.

V is TRBV11-3 and J is TRBJ2-7; D is unresolved. Germline CDR1 and CDR2: SGHNT and YENEEA. Between the trimmed V and J ends, which lost 1 base and 4 bases, there was a span of 11 bases. CDR3 length equals 14 residues. Here the CDR3 reads CASSLGHQTYEQYF. CDR3 nucleotide sequence: TGTGCCAGCAGCTTAGGCCATCAGACATACGAGCAGTACTTC.